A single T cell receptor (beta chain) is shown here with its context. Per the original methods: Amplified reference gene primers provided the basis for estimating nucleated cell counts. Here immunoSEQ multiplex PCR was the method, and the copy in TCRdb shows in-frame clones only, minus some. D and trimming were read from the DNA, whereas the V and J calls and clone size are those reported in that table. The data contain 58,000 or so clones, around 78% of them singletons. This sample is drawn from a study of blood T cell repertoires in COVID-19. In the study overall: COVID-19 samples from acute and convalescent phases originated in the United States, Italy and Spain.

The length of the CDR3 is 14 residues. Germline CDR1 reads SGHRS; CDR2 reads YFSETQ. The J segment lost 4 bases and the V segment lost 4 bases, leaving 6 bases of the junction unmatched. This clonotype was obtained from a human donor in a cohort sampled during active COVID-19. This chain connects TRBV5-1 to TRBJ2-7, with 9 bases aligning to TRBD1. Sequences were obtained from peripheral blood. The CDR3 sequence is CASSETGGPYEQYF. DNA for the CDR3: TGCGCCAGCAGCGAGACAGGGGGACCATACGAGCAGTACTTC.